Below are 30 T cell receptor beta chains sequenced from a single sample in a study of CD8 T cells in Susac syndrome. RNA was extracted with the RNeasy kit, and a quantity of about 0.45 to 1 ug was reverse transcribed using random hexamers. MiXCR was run by TCRdb on the immunoSEQ multiplex PCR reads, yielding one entry per CDR3 protein. Of roughly 120,000 distinct CDR3 sequences in the sample, 94% were seen once. The sequenced sample consisted of CD4+ T cells from PBMCs. These TCRs come from a human donor with multiple sclerosis.

The V call is TRBV4-3, the J call TRBJ2-3; tentatively, D is TRBD2 (6 bases). Trimming removed 0 bases from V and 0 bases from J, with 10 bases in between. CDR3 length: 16 amino acids. CDR1 is LGHNA, CDR2 YSLEER, per germline. CDR3 nucleotides: TGCGCCAGCAGCCAAGATGGGAGGACTAGCACAGATACGCAGTATTTT. Protein sequence: CASSQDGRTSTDTQYF.

The rearrangement uses TRBV18 and TRBJ2-7; D remains ambiguous. The ends were cut back, 0 bases at V and 6 bases at J, with 6 bases in the middle. CDR3 length: 12 amino acids. Germline CDR1 reads KGHSH; CDR2 reads LQKENI. This CDR3 reads CASSPPGLEQYF. DNA of the CDR3: TGTGCCAGCTCACCACCAGGTCTCGAGCAGTACTTC.

The chain couples TRBV20-1 to TRBJ1-6; 9 positions agree with TRBD1. Trimming took 4 bases from V and 7 from J; bases not matched to a gene: 5. The CDR3 runs to 14 residues. Germline CDR1 reads DFQATT; CDR2 reads SNEGSKA (reference sequence). The CDR3 is CSANRDRENSPLHF. For the CDR3, the DNA is TGCAGTGCTAACCGGGACAGGGAGAATTCACCCCTCCACTTT.

This CDR3 reads CASSFDRGGTGELFF. The CDR3 region has the DNA TGTGCCAGCAGCTTCGACAGGGGGGGCACCGGGGAGCTGTTTTTT. The chain uses TRBV7-9 and TRBJ2-2; 9 bases fit TRBD1. The CDR3 is 15 amino acids. Germline loops: CDR1 SEHNR, CDR2 FQNEAQ (reference sequence). J gave up 4 bases and V 3 bases, and 3 bases lay outside the gene matches.

The J gene is TRBJ2-3, the V gene TRBV12-3 or TRBV12-4; 7 bases align to TRBD2. This CDR3 region has 15 residues. V trimming: 6 bases; J trimming: 3 bases; junction bases outside the gene matches: 9. The CDR3 DNA follows: TGTGCCAGCAGATCTCGGGAGGCGGGGACAGATACGCAGTATTTT. Translation: CASRSREAGTDTQYF.

The chain links TRBV3-1 to TRBJ2-5; D call uncertain. CDR1 is LGHDT, CDR2 YNNKEL, per germline (reference sequence). Trimming removed 0 bases at V and 5 bases at J, with 10 bases between. The CDR3 contains 14 residues. CDR3 amino acids: CASSQDPRTETQYF. The CDR3 nucleotides are TGTGCCAGCAGCCAAGATCCTAGAACGGAGACCCAGTACTTC.

The chain employs TRBV5-1 and TRBJ1-2; 9 nucleotides line up with TRBD1. V was pared by 2 bases and J by 8 bases, with 4 bases of the junction left unmatched. Germline loops: CDR1 SGHRS, CDR2 YFSETQ. The CDR3 contains 13 residues. The CDR3 is CASSLRQGDGYTF. CDR3 DNA sequence: TGCGCCAGCAGCTTAAGACAGGGGGACGGCTACACCTTC.

This rearrangement joins TRBV7-2 to TRBJ2-1, with D maybe TRBD1 (5 bases). The CDR3 is 14 amino acids. Germline CDR1 SGHTA, CDR2 FQGNSA. V lost 1 base to trimming and J lost 6 bases, with 10 bases between them. DNA of the CDR3: TGTGCCAGCAGCTTAGAGGGGATCTCCAATGAGCAGTTCTTC. Translation gives CASSLEGISNEQFF. Full variable domain (outside the CDR3, taken from reference TRBV7-2 and TRBJ2-1): GAGVSQSPSNKVTEKGKDVELRCDPISGHTALYWYRQSLGQGLEFLIYFQGNSAPDKSGLPSDRFSAERTGGSVSTLTIQRTQQEDSAVYLCASSLEGISNEQFFGPGTRLTVL.

This chain uses TRBV25-1 with TRBJ2-3, with D tentatively TRBD1 (5 bases). This CDR3 spans 13 amino acids. Germline values: CDR1 MGHDK, CDR2 SYGVNS. The germline V and J ends were trimmed by 2 bases and 6 bases, with 9 bases remaining between them. CDR3: CASSEVGRDTQYF. CDR3 coding DNA: TGTGCCAGCAGTGAAGTGGGGCGGGATACGCAGTATTTT.

The V and J genes are TRBV6-1 and TRBJ2-2; 8 nucleotides agree with TRBD2. J lost 4 bases, V lost 6 bases, and 10 bases had no gene match. Germline V CDR1 and CDR2: MNHNS, SASEGT. CDR3 length: 16 amino acids. The CDR3 nucleotides read TGTGCCAGCAGCCGAGGGACTAGTGTTGGCACCGGGGAGCTGTTTTTT. It encodes CASSRGTSVGTGELFF.

V is TRBV29-1 and J is TRBJ2-1; TRBD2 might be the D (6 bases). CDR1 and CDR2 from the germline V gene are SQVTM and ANQGSEA. The CDR3 is made up of 12 amino acids. The V and J ends lost 7 bases and 10 bases respectively, with 17 bases between them. CDR3: CSACAGTQEQFF. CDR3 nucleotide sequence: TGCAGCGCTTGCGCCGGGACTCAAGAGCAGTTCTTC.

This sequence joins TRBV11-1 and TRBJ1-1; D ambiguous. The CDR3 is made up of 15 amino acids. Germline assignment: CDR1 SGHAT and CDR2 FQDESV (reference sequence). V lost 4 bases and J 1 base, leaving 13 bases between the germline ends. The CDR3 DNA is TGTGCCAGCAGCTACCGAAACTCAGAGAACACTGAAGCTTTCTTT. Amino acid sequence: CASSYRNSENTEAFF.

The chain joins TRBV25-1 to TRBJ2-1; 10 bases agree with TRBD2. This CDR3 comprises 16 residues. After removal of 6 bases from V and 1 base from J, the junction contained 6 bases not matched to a gene. Germline CDR1 is MGHDK and CDR2 is SYGVNS. The CDR3 is CASSKREGLSYNEQFF. The CDR3 DNA reads as TGTGCCAGCAGCAAGCGGGAGGGCCTATCCTACAATGAGCAGTTCTTC.

The V and J genes are TRBV5-1 and TRBJ2-2; TRBD1 aligns across 9 bases. This CDR3 is built from 15 residues. Per the germline V gene, CDR1 is SGHRS and CDR2 is YFSETQ. J gave up 7 bases and V 0 bases, and 4 bases lay outside the gene matches. CDR3: CASSLEGQGVGELFF. DNA for the CDR3: TGCGCCAGCAGCTTGGAGGGACAGGGCGTCGGGGAGCTGTTTTTT.

CDR3 region: CASSGDSNTEAFF. DNA for the CDR3: TGTGCCAGCAGCGGCGACTCGAACACTGAAGCTTTCTTT. This chain connects TRBV9 to TRBJ1-1; D unresolved. Per germline, CDR1 SGDLS and CDR2 YYNGEE. V lost 3 bases to trimming and J lost 1 base, with 7 bases between them. The CDR3 covers 13 residues.

The chain employs TRBV6-5 and TRBJ1-2, with TRBD1 as a possible D gene (5 bases). V was clipped by 7 bases and J by 2 bases, with 17 bases between them. The germline gives CDR1 MNHEY, CDR2 SVGAGI. CDR3 size: 15 residues. The CDR3 reads CASTNGGLVNYGYTF. The CDR3 DNA reads as TGTGCCAGCACCAACGGGGGGTTGGTGAACTATGGCTACACCTTC.

The chain is built from TRBV15 and TRBJ1-1; D gene unclear. Germline lookup yields CDR1 LNHNV and CDR2 YYDKDF (reference sequence). CDR3 length: 11 residues. Deletions cut 5 bases from V and 7 bases from J, with 8 bases between. CDR3 sequence: CATSRDGEAFF. DNA for the CDR3: TGTGCCACCAGCCGCGACGGTGAAGCTTTCTTT.

The V and J genes are TRBV5-4 and TRBJ1-5; no clear D gene. Germline V gene sequence: CDR1 SGHNT, CDR2 YYREEE (reference sequence). V lost 4 bases and J lost 5, with 10 bases in between. This CDR3 has 13 residues. Written as DNA, the CDR3 is TGTGCCAGCAGCGTCGACAATCATCAGCCCCAGCATTTT. Translation gives CASSVDNHQPQHF. Looking up the rest from reference TRBV5-4 and TRBJ1-5 gives the full variable domain: ETGVTQSPTHLIKTRGQQVTLRCSSQSGHNTVSWYQQALGQGPQFIFQYYREEENGRGNFPPRFSGLQFPNYSSELNVNALELDDSALYLCASSVDNHQPQHFGDGTRLSIL.

The chain couples TRBV11-1 to TRBJ1-1; 8 bases line up with TRBD1. The CDR3 length is 14 residues. Germline V gives CDR1 SGHAT, CDR2 FQDESV (reference sequence). V lost 4 bases and J lost 7; bases outside the gene matches: 8. CDR3 amino acids: CASSSGQGGREAFF. CDR3 in DNA: TGTGCCAGCAGCTCCGGACAGGGAGGCCGTGAAGCTTTCTTT.

The chain carries TRBV4-1 and TRBJ1-4; perhaps TRBD1 as D (5 bases). This CDR3 has 14 amino acids. The V gene's germline CDR1 is MGHRA and CDR2 YSYEKL. Trimming cost V 4 bases and J 7 bases, with 13 bases left between them. The CDR3 loop is CASSPPGGSEKLFF. For the CDR3, the DNA is TGCGCCAGCAGCCCTCCGGGGGGTAGTGAAAAACTGTTTTTT.

The count of this clonotype is one. J is TRBJ2-1 and V is TRBV29-1; 8 nucleotides line up with TRBD1. This CDR3 is 17 amino acids long. CDR1 and CDR2 from the germline V gene are SQVTM and ANQGSEA. The V segment lost 3 bases and the J segment 3 bases; nucleotides outside the gene matches: 13. CDR3: CSVELTTRQGLYNEQFF. DNA for the CDR3: TGCAGCGTTGAGCTTACAACACGACAGGGGCTCTACAATGAGCAGTTCTTC.

This chain uses TRBV19 with TRBJ1-2; 7 bases are a match to TRBD1. Germline lookup yields CDR1 LNHDA and CDR2 SQIVND (reference sequence). This CDR3 spans 13 amino acids. Unmatched junction bases numbered 6, after V lost 5 bases and J lost 6 bases. The DNA of the CDR3 is TGTGCCAGTAGTGGACAGGAAGAGAATGGCTACACCTTC. Protein: CASSGQEENGYTF.

This sequence joins TRBV30 and TRBJ2-2; D possibly corresponds to TRBD1 (6 bases). Germline-derived CDR1 and CDR2 are GTSNPN and SVGIG (reference sequence). The CDR3 is made up of 14 amino acids. V lost 2 bases and J 7 bases, leaving 14 bases between the germline ends. CDR3 nucleotides: TGTGCCTGGAGTCGACCAGGGGTACGCGGGGAGCTGTTTTTT. This gives the protein CAWSRPGVRGELFF. The full variable domain, completed using reference TRBV30 and TRBJ2-2, is SQTIHQWPATLVQPVGSPLSLECTVEGTSNPNLYWYRQAAGRGLQLLFYSVGIGQISSEVPQNLSASRPQDRQFILSSKKLLLSDSGFYLCAWSRPGVRGELFFGEGSRLTVL.

This sequence joins TRBV5-1 and TRBJ2-1; TRBD2 agrees at 7 bases. The CDR3 is 17 residues long. Germline V gives CDR1 SGHRS, CDR2 YFSETQ. Trimming took 0 bases from V and 4 from J; bases not matched to a gene: 10. DNA of the CDR3: TGCGCCAGCAGCTTGGGCCCACCCCTAGCGGTTTACAATGAGCAGTTCTTC. Translating gives CASSLGPPLAVYNEQFF.

V gene TRBV29-1 combines with J gene TRBJ2-1; the match to TRBD2 covers 13 bases. Germline trimming cut 6 bases from V and 10 bases from J; bases unmatched to any gene: 9. The CDR3 spans 14 residues. Looked up from germline, CDR1 is SQVTM and CDR2 is ANQGSEA. CDR3 nucleotides: TGCAGCGTAGGGACTAGCGGGGTCCGCGGGGAGCAGTTCTTC. Amino acids: CSVGTSGVRGEQFF.

The chain combines TRBV18 with TRBJ1-1, with a possible D match to TRBD1 (5 bases). This CDR3 region has 18 residues. The V end was cut by 0 bases, the J end by 0 bases, with 17 bases between. The V gene's germline CDR1 is KGHSH and CDR2 LQKENI. The CDR3 loop reads CASSPPKGGAVMNTEAFF. The CDR3 DNA reads TGTGCCAGCTCACCACCGAAGGGAGGGGCTGTGATGAACACTGAAGCTTTCTTT.

This chain uses TRBV30 with TRBJ1-2; possibly TRBD1 for D (6 bases). The V end lost 4 bases, the J end lost 8 bases, and 17 bases lay between the germline ends. The CDR3 covers 13 residues. Germline V gene sequence: CDR1 GTSNPN, CDR2 SVGIG (reference sequence). The CDR3 DNA reads as TGTGCCTGGACCGAAATCAGGGGCGGGGGCTACACCTTC. Its translation: CAWTEIRGGGYTF.

V and J are TRBV30 and TRBJ2-1; unclear D gene. V was cut by 0 bases and J by 6 bases, with 15 bases left in between. The length of the CDR3 is 15 residues. CDR1 is GTSNPN, CDR2 SVGIG, per germline (reference sequence). CDR3 bases: TGTGCCTGGAGTGTTACCCCCAGTGTCCGCAATGAGCAGTTCTTC. This translates into CAWSVTPSVRNEQFF.

In nucleotides, the CDR3 is TGTGCCAGCAGCTCAAAACGGGACACCCAAGAGACCCAGTACTTC. Protein product: CASSSKRDTQETQYF. The gene calls are TRBV5-6 and TRBJ2-5; D perhaps matches TRBD1 (6 bases). This CDR3 has 15 amino acids. The germline CDR1 and CDR2 sequences are SGHDT and YYEEEE. The V gene lost 3 bases and the J gene lost 1 base, with 13 bases spanning the gap.

This chain links TRBV14 with TRBJ1-2; D not resolved. Trimming stripped 0 bases from V and 9 bases from J, with 17 bases between. The CDR3 runs 15 residues. CDR1 SGHDN and CDR2 FVKESK come from the germline V gene. The CDR3 is CASSQDKQALARYTF. In DNA, the CDR3 is TGTGCCAGCAGCCAAGATAAGCAGGCTCTTGCACGCTACACCTTC. Full variable domain (rest looked up from reference TRBV14 and TRBJ1-2): EAGVTQFPSHSVIEKGQTVTLRCDPISGHDNLYWYRRVMGKEIKFLLHFVKESKQDESGMPNNRFLAERTGGTYSTLKVQPAELEDSGVYFCASSQDKQALARYTFGSGTRLTVV.